The source of this TCR beta chain is a study of T cell repertoires in cytomegalovirus infection. Study-level information: It was the public TCR beta signatures that indicated both CMV infection and matching HLA type.

Notes on the study in general: CMV-specific TCR beta clonotypes restricted by HLA-C were the ones dominating the ex vivo response. The study identified carriers of CMV plus the relevant HLA from cumulative public TCR beta family frequency.

TCRdb re-derived calls from the reads in MiXCR, one entry per CDR3 protein. The sample lists 740,000 or so distinct CDR3 sequences; under 40% were seen once. This clonotype appeared many times. Its antigen is not identified. J was trimmed by 1 base and V by 6 bases; bases with no gene match: 5. Germline V lookup: CDR1 MRHNA, CDR2 SNTAGT. CDR3 length equals 15 residues. Sequencing was carried out using PBMCs. The chain combines TRBV6-4 with TRBJ2-2; 7 nucleotides match TRBD1. This clonotype originated in a human donor in good health (CMV status not recorded). Some clones in this sample may be carry-over from other donors' samples. Written as DNA, the CDR3 is TGTGCCAGCAGCCCCGGGACAGTGAACACCGGGGAGCTGTTTTTT. As protein: CASSPGTVNTGELFF.